This is a list of T cell receptor beta chains from one sample in a study of cytomegalovirus exposure and HLA in healthy donors. This table comes from immunoSEQ multiplex PCR, and its TCRdb copy is limited to in-frame clones, with some not included. The sample has more than 85,000 clones, about 85% seen once; the top ten hold roughly 4.2%. The sequencing input was PBMCs. The receptors derive from a woman between 18 and 30 years old in good health and CMV-seropositive. Both conserved end residues are part of each CDR3. D genes are given only for firm matches.

j_call,d_call,v_call,cdr3_aa,cdr3_nt
TRBJ2-7,.,TRBV9,CASSGLHAGPDEQYF,TGTGCCAGCAGCGGGCTACACGCAGGGCCGGACGAGCAGTACTTC
TRBJ2-7,TRBD1,TRBV6-1,CASSPRQGPYEQYF,TGTGCCAGCAGTCCCCGACAGGGCCCCTACGAGCAGTACTTC
TRBJ2-1,.,TRBV7-9,CASSLYPSSYNEQFF,TGTGCCAGCAGCTTATACCCTAGCTCCTACAATGAGCAGTTCTTC
TRBJ2-7,.,TRBV11-2,CASSPFSYEQYF,TGTGCCAGCAGCCCGTTCTCCTACGAGCAGTACTTC
TRBJ1-3,.,TRBV27,CASSLKGGLYTIYF,TGTGCCAGCAGTTTAAAGGGGGGGCTGTACACCATATATTTT
TRBJ2-1,.,TRBV10-2,CASKDRSSYNEQFF,TGCGCCAGCAAAGACAGGAGCTCCTACAATGAGCAGTTCTTC
TRBJ2-1,TRBD2,TRBV7-2,CATTLAGGDYEQFF,TGTGCCACCACCTTAGCGGGAGGGGACTATGAGCAGTTCTTC
TRBJ1-1,.,TRBV4-1,CASSLPTSTEAFF,TGCGCCAGCAGCCTCCCGACATCTACTGAAGCTTTCTTT
TRBJ1-5,.,TRBV6-1,CASSEERTPWLQPQHF,TGTGCCAGCAGTGAAGAAAGGACTCCATGGCTCCAGCCCCAGCATTTT
TRBJ2-7,.,TRBV5-6,CASSVPRGDRPYEQYF,TGTGCCAGCAGCGTACCCCGGGGGGACAGGCCCTACGAGCAGTACTTC
TRBJ2-2,.,TRBV14,CASSQTGEAGELFF,TGTGCCAGCAGCCAAACAGGGGAGGCCGGGGAGCTGTTTTTT
TRBJ2-7,.,TRBV20-1,CSVQQGWEQYF,TGCAGTGTTCAACAGGGCTGGGAGCAGTACTTC
TRBJ2-1,.,TRBV9,CASSPRLEGTWEQFF,TGTGCCAGCAGCCCTCGCCTGGAGGGAACTTGGGAGCAGTTCTTC
TRBJ1-2,TRBD1,TRBV6-1,CASGRTGGDYGYTF,TGTGCCAGCGGAAGGACAGGTGGGGACTATGGCTACACCTTC
TRBJ1-6,TRBD1,TRBV7-9,CASSLTGDSNSPLHF,TGTGCCAGCAGCTTAACAGGGGACAGTAATTCACCCCTCCACTTT
TRBJ1-2,TRBD1,TRBV5-6,CASSLGRGLGYTF,TGTGCCAGCAGCTTGGGCAGGGGGCTTGGCTACACCTTC